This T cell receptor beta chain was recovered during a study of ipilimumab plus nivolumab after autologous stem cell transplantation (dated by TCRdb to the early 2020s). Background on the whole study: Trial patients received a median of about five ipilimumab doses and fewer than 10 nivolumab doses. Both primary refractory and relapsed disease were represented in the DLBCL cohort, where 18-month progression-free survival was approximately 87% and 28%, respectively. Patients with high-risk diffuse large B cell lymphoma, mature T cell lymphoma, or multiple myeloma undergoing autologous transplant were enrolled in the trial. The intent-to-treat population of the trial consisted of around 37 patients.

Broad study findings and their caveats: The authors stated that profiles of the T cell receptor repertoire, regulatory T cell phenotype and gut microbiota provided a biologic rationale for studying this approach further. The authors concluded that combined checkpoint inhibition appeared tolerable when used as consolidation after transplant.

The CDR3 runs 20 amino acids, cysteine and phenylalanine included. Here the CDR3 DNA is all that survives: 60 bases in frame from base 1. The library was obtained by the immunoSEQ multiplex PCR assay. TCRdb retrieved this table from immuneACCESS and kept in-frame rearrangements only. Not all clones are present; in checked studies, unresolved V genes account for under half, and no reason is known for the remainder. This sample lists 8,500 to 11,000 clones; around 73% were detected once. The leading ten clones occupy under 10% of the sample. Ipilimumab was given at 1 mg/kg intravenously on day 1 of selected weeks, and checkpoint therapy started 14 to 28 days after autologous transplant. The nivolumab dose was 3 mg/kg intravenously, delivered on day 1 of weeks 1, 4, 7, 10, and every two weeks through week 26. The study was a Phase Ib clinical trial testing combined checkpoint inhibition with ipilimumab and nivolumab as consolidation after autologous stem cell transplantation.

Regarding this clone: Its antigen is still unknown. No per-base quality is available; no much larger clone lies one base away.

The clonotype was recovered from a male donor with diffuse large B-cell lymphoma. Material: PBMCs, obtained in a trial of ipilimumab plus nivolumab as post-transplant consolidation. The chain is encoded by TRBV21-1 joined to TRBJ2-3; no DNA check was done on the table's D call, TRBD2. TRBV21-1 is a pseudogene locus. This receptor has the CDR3 CASSSPGLAGESIPAQGQYF. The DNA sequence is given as TGTGCCAGCAGCAGCCCGGGACTAGCGGGGGAGAGTATACCTGCCCAGGGGCAGTATTTT.